This T cell receptor (beta chain) came from a study of graft-versus-host responses after intestinal transplantation. Findings and caveats of the study: Subjects displaying graft-donor T cell macrochimerism possessed elevated graft-versus-host to host-versus-graft clonal ratios inside allografts. Present in recipient marrow, GvH clones included some that appeared first in ileum or blood.

Profiled with immunoSEQ multiplex PCR; TCRdb holds only in-frame clones, not every one. The repertoire includes about 120,000 clones, 90% to 95% of them detected once, and roughly 0.12% sits in the top ten. Per germline, CDR1 SGHDT and CDR2 YYEEEE. Trimming left V 0 bases short and J 3 bases short, with 17 bases between. The CDR3 sequence is 17 residues long. With respect to this clone: Its antigen is still unknown.

V gene TRBV5-6 combines with J gene TRBJ2-3; no firm D call. This TCR was recovered from a human donor who received an intestinal transplant. The material sequenced was unstimulated CD4+ T cells sorted from spleen or lymph node cells, taken before intestinal transplant. The CDR3 DNA follows: TGTGCCAGCAGCTTGGCTCCCTATCCCAAAGTAACAGATACGCAGTATTTT. Translation: CASSLAPYPKVTDTQYF.